Listed below are T cell receptor beta chains from one sample, sequenced in a study of cytomegalovirus exposure and HLA in healthy donors. This table comes from immunoSEQ multiplex PCR, and its TCRdb copy is limited to in-frame clones, with some not included. The sample contains approximately 150,000 clones, around nine tenths of which appear only once. Sequencing was done on a sample of PBMCs. Receptor source: a man younger than 35 in good health and CMV-seropositive. CDR3s include the opening cysteine and the closing phenylalanine or tryptophan. D genes are given only for firm matches. The size entry is marked missing in some rows and otherwise reads once, few, many or a size class.

d_gene	v_gene	abundance	j_gene	CDR3nt	CDR3aa
.	TRBV12-5	.	TRBJ1-3	TGTGCTAGTGGTTTGGTCCGGGGTTGGATGGGGGGTGGAAACACCATATATTTT	CASGLVRGWMGGGNTIYF
.	TRBV6-1	.	TRBJ1-1	TGTGCCAGCAGCTCACAGGGCCCCACTGAAGCTTTCTTT	CASSSQGPTEAFF
TRBD1	TRBV29-1	.	TRBJ1-1	TGCAGCGTTGTGGGACAGATGAACACTGAAGCTTTCTTT	CSVVGQMNTEAFF
.	TRBV9	once	TRBJ1-4	TGTGCCAGCAGCGTAGGAGGGCAATTTAATGAAAAACTGTTTTTT	CASSVGGQFNEKLFF
.	TRBV19	.	TRBJ1-1	TGTGCCAGTAGTGGAGGGATCACTGAAGCTTTCTTT	CASSGGITEAFF
TRBD2	TRBV10-2	.	TRBJ2-1	TGCGCCAGCAGCCTGACTAGCAGCGAATACAATGAGCAGTTCTTC	CASSLTSSEYNEQFF
TRBD1	TRBV18	.	TRBJ2-1	TGTGCCAGCTCACGGGACAGCTCCTACAATGAGCAGTTCTTC	CASSRDSSYNEQFF
.	TRBV28	.	TRBJ2-5	TGTGCCAGCAGTTTATACGGAACAGGGATGGTGGGCCAAGAGACCCAGTACTTC	CASSLYGTGMVGQETQYF
.	TRBV5-1	once	TRBJ1-6	TGCGCCAGCAGCTTGGCCGGGGGGAGCTCCTATAATTCACCCCTCCACTTT	CASSLAGGSSYNSPLHF
TRBD1	TRBV7-6	.	TRBJ1-2	TGTGCCAGCAGCTTAAGCGGACAGGGGAACGGCTACACCTTC	CASSLSGQGNGYTF
TRBD1	TRBV14	.	TRBJ1-2	TGTGCCAGCAGCAACAGGGGAGCCTATGGCTACACCTTC	CASSNRGAYGYTF
.	TRBV9	.	TRBJ2-1	TGTGCCAGCAGCGTAGGTTCCCCCCACAGTCCCAATGAGCAGTTCTTC	CASSVGSPHSPNEQFF
.	TRBV9	.	TRBJ1-1	TGTGCCAGCAGCCCCGGTTGGGGGCGAGGGAACACTGAAGCTTTCTTT	CASSPGWGRGNTEAFF
.	TRBV7-3	.	TRBJ2-1	TGTGCCAGCAGCAACGGGGCCTACAATGAGCAGTTCTTC	CASSNGAYNEQFF
TRBD2	TRBV7-2	.	TRBJ2-2	TGTGCCAGCAGCTTTAGCGGGAGGAGGTATGGCGGGGAGCTGTTTTTT	CASSFSGRRYGGELFF
TRBD1	TRBV5-4	.	TRBJ1-3	TGTGCCAGCAGCTCCGGGACAGGGACTGGAAACACCATATATTTT	CASSSGTGTGNTIYF
TRBD2	TRBV6-1	.	TRBJ2-1	TGTGCCAGCAGCTCGGGACTAGCGGGGGGAAATGAGCAGTTCTTC	CASSSGLAGGNEQFF
.	TRBV2	.	TRBJ1-1	TGTGCCAGCAGAGCAGGGCCATTACATGAAGCTTTCTTT	CASRAGPLHEAFF
.	TRBV7-2	.	TRBJ2-7	TGTGCCAGCAGCCCTAGGGGAGGTGGGGCAGGGGGCTCCTACGAGCAGTACTTC	CASSPRGGGAGGSYEQYF
TRBD1	TRBV7-9	once	TRBJ1-2	TGTGCCAGCAGCTTAGTAGAGACAGGGGGCGCATCTGGCTACACCTTC	CASSLVETGGASGYTF
TRBD2	TRBV9	.	TRBJ2-1	TGTGCCAGCAGCGTAGGGCACAAGTTAGCGGGGGGCAATGAGCAGTTCTTC	CASSVGHKLAGGNEQFF
TRBD1	TRBV20-1	once	TRBJ1-2	TGCAGTGCTAGACAGACAGGGTTCAACACCTTC	CSARQTGFNTF
.	TRBV5-1	.	TRBJ1-1	TGCGCCAGCAGCGAAGCCAATCTCCCGGTTAGCACTGAAGCTTTCTTT	CASSEANLPVSTEAFF
TRBD1	TRBV6-5	.	TRBJ1-1	TGTGCCAGCAGCCACCGGGACAGCTCCCCCGAAGCTTTCTTT	CASSHRDSSPEAFF
TRBD2	TRBV5-4	.	TRBJ2-3	TGTGCCAGCAGCTTGAGGCTAGCGGGAGGGCCCGCAGATACGCAGTATTTT	CASSLRLAGGPADTQYF
TRBD2	TRBV5-6	.	TRBJ2-7	TGTGCCAGCAGCTTGGAGTTGGGGGGGATATCCTACGAGCAGTACTTC	CASSLELGGISYEQYF
TRBD1	TRBV2	.	TRBJ1-4	TGTGCCAGCAGATCCGGGACAGAGAATGAAAAACTGTTTTTT	CASRSGTENEKLFF
.	TRBV7-8	.	TRBJ2-7	TGTGCCAGCAGCGATCCGCTGACATCCGAGCAGTACTTC	CASSDPLTSEQYF
.	TRBV7-2	once	TRBJ1-5	TGTGCCAGCAGCTTAACAGCGGGTAGTCAGCCCCAGCATTTT	CASSLTAGSQPQHF
.	TRBV2	.	TRBJ1-1	TGTGCCAGCGACGGGGGATGGGGGACCGAAGCTTTCTTT	CASDGGWGTEAFF
.	TRBV7-8	.	TRBJ2-7	TGTGCCAGCAGCCCCTGGGACACCAGGGCCGTCGAGCAGTACTTC	CASSPWDTRAVEQYF
TRBD1	TRBV5-4	.	TRBJ2-1	TGTGCCAGCAGCTCCTGGGACAGGGCTCACAATGAGCAGTTCTTC	CASSSWDRAHNEQFF
.	TRBV19	once	TRBJ2-3	TGTGCCAGTAGTATAGAACTCGGGTCCGTTCCGCAGTATTTT	CASSIELGSVPQYF
TRBD1	TRBV9	.	TRBJ2-1	TGTGCCAGCAGCGTAGAGACGGGACAGGGGTACAATGAGCAGTTCTTC	CASSVETGQGYNEQFF
.	TRBV10-3	.	TRBJ1-2	TGTGCCATCAGTGAAGCAATCTATGGCTACACCTTC	CAISEAIYGYTF
.	TRBV30	.	TRBJ2-7	TGTGCCTGGAAAATGTCCAGGGGTCTTCTTTACGAGCAGTACTTC	CAWKMSRGLLYEQYF
.	TRBV29-1	once	TRBJ1-1	TGCAGCGTCCGATCGGGGGGTGCGAGGACTGAAGCTTTCTTT	CSVRSGGARTEAFF
.	TRBV11-3	.	TRBJ2-5	TGTGCCAGCAAACAGCGGGTGGGAGAGACCCAGTACTTC	CASKQRVGETQYF
TRBD2	TRBV13	.	TRBJ2-5	TGTGCCAGCAGCTTAGAGCTGGGGGGAGGGCAAGAGACCCAGTACTTC	CASSLELGGGQETQYF
TRBD1	TRBV7-6	.	TRBJ2-7	TGTGCCAGCAGCTTAGTTAAAGGACCGGGACAGGGAATCTGGTTCTACGAGCAGTACTTC	CASSLVKGPGQGIWFYEQYF
.	TRBV4-2	.	TRBJ2-5	TGTGCCAGCAGCTTTTACCTAGAGAGACAAGAGACCCAGTACTTC	CASSFYLERQETQYF
TRBD1	TRBV27	.	TRBJ2-3	TGTGCCAGCAGACTCGACAGGGGTCGCACAGATACGCAGTATTTT	CASRLDRGRTDTQYF
TRBD1	TRBV6-5	.	TRBJ1-5	TGTGCCAGCAGGAGGGACAGCCCTTATCAGCCCCAGCATTTT	CASRRDSPYQPQHF
TRBD2	TRBV9	once	TRBJ2-1	TGTGCCAGCAGCGTAGCGGGAGGGTCCTACAATGAGCAGTTCTTC	CASSVAGGSYNEQFF
.	TRBV9	.	TRBJ2-7	TGTGCCAGCAGCCCCCGCGAGGTTTCCTACGAGCAGTACTTC	CASSPREVSYEQYF
.	TRBV5-1	.	TRBJ2-7	TGCGCCAGCAGCTTGGGGAGTCGGGACAACTCCTACGAGCAGTACTTC	CASSLGSRDNSYEQYF
.	TRBV30	.	TRBJ2-3	TGTGCCTGGAGAGGTGGACAGATTTCCACAGATACGCAGTATTTT	CAWRGGQISTDTQYF
TRBD1	TRBV19	few	TRBJ1-5	TGTGCCAGTAGCTGGGATGGGACAGGGATCCAGCCCCAGCATTTT	CASSWDGTGIQPQHF
TRBD2	TRBV28	.	TRBJ2-1	TGTGCCAGCACCTGGACTAGCGGAATCTCGACGGGCGATGAGCAGTTCTTC	CASTWTSGISTGDEQFF
TRBD2	TRBV7-3	.	TRBJ2-1	TGTGCCAGCAGCCCGGGACTAGCATATTACAATGAGCAGTTCTTC	CASSPGLAYYNEQFF
TRBD1	TRBV10-3	.	TRBJ1-2	TGTGCCATCAGTGAGTGGGACAGGCCGGGATTCTCGGGCAACTATGGCTACACCTTC	CAISEWDRPGFSGNYGYTF
TRBD2	TRBV19	.	TRBJ2-1	TGTGCCAGTAGTACTAGCGGGGGGTCTAGCAATGAGCAGTTCTTC	CASSTSGGSSNEQFF
TRBD1	TRBV27	.	TRBJ1-4	TGTGCCAGCAGTAGTCCGGGACAGTCCAATGAAAAACTGTTTTTT	CASSSPGQSNEKLFF
.	TRBV4-1	few	TRBJ2-7	TGCGCCAGCAGCCAAGGGTCGGGCAGGGGTAGGAACGAGCAGTACTTC	CASSQGSGRGRNEQYF